A single sample gave rise to the 25 T cell receptor beta chains below, sequenced in a study of cytomegalovirus exposure and HLA in healthy donors. The PCR used 60 Vbeta and 13 Jbeta primers. Method: immunoSEQ multiplex PCR; TCRdb's copy keeps in-frame clones and lacks some. Of approximately 100,000 clones in the sample, less than 80% were seen once. The specimen was PBMCs. The receptors stem from a man aged 60-69 years in good health and CMV-seronegative.

J is TRBJ2-4 and V is TRBV5-1, with TRBD2 matching 7 bases. Unmatched junction bases numbered 5, after V lost 0 bases and J lost 5 bases. Germline loops: CDR1 SGHRS, CDR2 YFSETQ. The CDR3 contains 15 residues. The CDR3 DNA follows: TGCGCCAGCAGCTTGGCCGCGGGGGTAGAAAACATTCAGTACTTC. Its translation: CASSLAAGVENIQYF.

V usage is TRBV12-5 and J usage is TRBJ2-2; tentatively, D is TRBD1 (5 bases). V dropped 4 bases and J dropped 7 bases, with 13 bases sitting between them. The CDR3 extends over 14 amino acids. Germline loops: CDR1 LGHNT, CDR2 FRNRAP. In DNA, the CDR3 is TGTGCTAGTGGTTCCGACCTCCAGGGCGGGGAGCTGTTTTTT. It yields the protein CASGSDLQGGELFF.

This clone was detected only once. This chain connects TRBV6-1 to TRBJ2-1; 11 bases fit TRBD2. V was clipped by 0 bases and J by 7 bases; unmatched bases: 2. In germline, CDR1 is MNHNS, CDR2 SASEGT. CDR3 size: 15 residues. Here the CDR3 reads CASSEASGGANEQFF. DNA of the CDR3: TGTGCCAGCAGTGAAGCTAGCGGGGGGGCGAATGAGCAGTTCTTC.

The chain joins TRBV5-1 to TRBJ1-5, with D possibly matching TRBD1 (5 bases). This CDR3 is built from 14 residues. With 1 base removed from V and 5 bases from J, the gap between germline ends came to 10 bases. Germline CDR1 reads SGHRS; CDR2 reads YFSETQ. CDR3 nucleotide sequence: TGCGCCAGCAGCTTGTCGGGGGAGGATCAGCCCCAGCATTTT. Residues: CASSLSGEDQPQHF.

The rearrangement joins TRBV4-2 to TRBJ2-4, with D tentatively TRBD2 (5 bases). CDR3 length: 16 residues. The V and J ends lost 1 base and 1 base respectively, with 11 bases between them. Germline CDR1 and CDR2: LGHNA and YNFKEQ. CDR3 protein: CASSQVGPGAKNIQYF. The CDR3 coding sequence is TGTGCCAGCAGCCAAGTTGGCCCGGGGGCCAAAAACATTCAGTACTTC.

This clone was counted once. The gene calls are TRBV28 and TRBJ1-1; 8 nucleotides align to TRBD1. The V segment lost 4 bases and the J segment 4 bases; nucleotides outside the gene matches: 14. Germline CDR1 reads MDHEN; CDR2 reads SYDVKM. The CDR3 sequence is 17 residues long. CDR3 protein: CASSSLTGASVGTEAFF. The CDR3 DNA is TGTGCCAGCAGTTCTCTGACAGGGGCATCGGTCGGCACTGAAGCTTTCTTT.

The rearrangement uses TRBV19 and TRBJ2-4, with a weak D call TRBD1 (6 bases). The CDR3 is 16 residues long. Germline values: CDR1 LNHDA, CDR2 SQIVND (reference sequence). Deletions cut 3 bases from V and 0 bases from J, with 12 bases between. CDR3 in amino acids: CASSILAGEAKNIQYF. The DNA for the CDR3 is TGTGCCAGTAGTATTTTGGCAGGGGAAGCCAAAAACATTCAGTACTTC.

The DNA of the CDR3 is TGTGCCAGCAGTTACCCTAGCGGGGGCACAGATACGCAGTATTTT. This codes for CASSYPSGGTDTQYF. J is TRBJ2-3 and V is TRBV6-6; 9 positions agree with TRBD2. The CDR3 covers 15 residues. The V and J ends lost 2 bases and 1 base, in that order; junction bases with no gene match: 1. The germline gives CDR1 MNHNY, CDR2 SVGAGI (reference sequence).

The J gene is TRBJ2-7, the V gene TRBV5-5; 9 nucleotides align to TRBD1. Germline values: CDR1 SGHKS, CDR2 YYEKEE (reference sequence). This CDR3 comprises 16 residues. Trimming cost V 5 bases and J 5 bases; bases outside gene matches: 14. The CDR3 sequence: CASRISPPRTGDEQYF. CDR3 sequence (DNA): TGTGCCAGCAGAATATCCCCCCCGAGGACAGGGGACGAGCAGTACTTC.

The chain has TRBV18 and TRBJ1-1; no clear D gene. The CDR3 totals 15 residues. Germline CDR1 reads KGHSH; CDR2 reads LQKENI. V was clipped by 2 bases and J by 3 bases, with 13 bases between them. The CDR3 spells CASSPGVGRDTEAFF. The CDR3 DNA reads TGTGCCAGCTCACCAGGGGTCGGGCGGGACACTGAAGCTTTCTTT. The entire variable domain, with the rest obtained from reference TRBV18 and TRBJ1-1, is as follows: NAGVMQNPRHLVRRRGQEARLRCSPMKGHSHVYWYRQLPEEGLKFMVYLQKENIIDESGMPKERFSAEFPKEGPSILRIQQVVRGDSAAYFCASSPGVGRDTEAFFGQGTRLTVV.

The chain links TRBV14 to TRBJ1-1; D ambiguous. V lost 5 bases, J lost 1 base, and 29 bases lay in between. The germline V gene encodes CDR1 SGHDN and CDR2 FVKESK. This CDR3 region has 20 residues. CDR3 region: CASSAAQWGRNLGKNTEAFF. The CDR3 nucleotides read TGTGCCAGCAGCGCCGCGCAATGGGGTCGTAACCTCGGGAAGAACACTGAAGCTTTCTTT.

The chain couples TRBV7-9 to TRBJ1-1; D call uncertain. V was trimmed by 7 bases and J by 5 bases, leaving 17 bases between them. CDR3 length: 14 residues. Germline CDR1 reads SEHNR; CDR2 reads FQNEAQ (reference sequence). This chain's CDR3 is CASKKVRSGTEAFF. Here the CDR3 DNA reads TGTGCCAGCAAGAAGGTCCGGTCGGGGACTGAAGCTTTCTTT.

This chain uses TRBV29-1 with TRBJ2-1; 7 bases match TRBD1. The trim removed 7 bases at V and 10 bases at J, leaving 10 bases unmatched. Looked up from germline, CDR1 is SQVTM and CDR2 is ANQGSEA. The CDR3 runs to 12 residues. This chain's CDR3 is CSARTGFSEQFF. CDR3 nucleotide sequence: TGCAGCGCCCGGACAGGTTTTTCGGAGCAGTTCTTC.

V is TRBV6-6 and J is TRBJ1-5; a weak D match, TRBD1 (6 bases). This CDR3 has 14 amino acids. With 5 bases removed from V and 3 bases from J, the gap between germline ends came to 11 bases. Germline V gene lookup returns CDR1 MNHNY and CDR2 SVGAGI (reference sequence). In DNA form, the CDR3 reads TGTGCCAGCAGTGAGACAGGTAACAATCAGCCCCAGCATTTT. Translating it yields CASSETGNNQPQHF.

This rearrangement joins TRBV4-2 to TRBJ1-3; D is ambiguous. CDR1 LGHNA and CDR2 YNFKEQ come from the germline V gene. The length of the CDR3 is 17 residues. V was pared by 3 bases and J by 0 bases, with 15 bases between. The CDR3 DNA sequence: TGTGCCAGCAGCCAGGTAACTAAGAGGGTCTCTGGAAACACCATATATTTT. This encodes CASSQVTKRVSGNTIYF.

This clone was seen a few times. The CDR3 bases are TGTGCCACCAGCAGAGATGGCGGGCTGGCTGAAAAACTGTTTTTT. Protein: CATSRDGGLAEKLFF. The V and J genes are TRBV15 and TRBJ1-4; D not resolved. The germline V and J ends were trimmed by 0 bases and 7 bases, with 12 bases remaining between them. The CDR3 sequence is 15 residues long. Germline V gene sequence: CDR1 LNHNV, CDR2 YYDKDF (reference sequence). The full variable domain, its missing parts supplied by reference TRBV15 and TRBJ1-4, is DAMVIQNPRYQVTQFGKPVTLSCSQTLNHNVMYWYQQKSSQAPKLLFHYYDKDFNNEADTPDNFQSRRPNTSFCFLDIRSPGLGDTAMYLCATSRDGGLAEKLFFGSGTQLSVL.

The chain uses TRBV4-2 and TRBJ2-2; D is unclear. The CDR3 runs 15 residues. CDR1 LGHNA and CDR2 YNFKEQ come from the germline V gene. V lost 6 bases to trimming and J lost 1 base, with 12 bases between them. For the CDR3, the DNA is TGTGCCAGCAGTGGAAGGCCGGGGAACACCGGGGAGCTGTTTTTT. Its translation is CASSGRPGNTGELFF.

This sequence joins TRBV7-2 and TRBJ1-4, with 9 bases lining up with TRBD1. CDR1 SGHTA and CDR2 FQGNSA come from the germline V gene. This CDR3 has 14 amino acids. V lost 3 bases and J lost 10; bases outside the gene matches: 6. The CDR3 DNA reads TGTGCCAGCAGCTTCCGGGACAGGGCCGGAAAACTGTTTTTT. Protein product: CASSFRDRAGKLFF.

Only a few counts were recorded for this clone. This chain joins TRBV25-1 and TRBJ1-1; no firm D call. The CDR3 contains 14 residues. The V end lost 5 bases, the J end lost 1 base, and 11 bases lay between the germline ends. CDR1 MGHDK and CDR2 SYGVNS come from the germline V gene. CDR3 nucleotide sequence: TGTGCCAGCAGTAACCCAACGGGGAACACTGAAGCTTTCTTT. Its protein is CASSNPTGNTEAFF.

V is TRBV7-3 and J is TRBJ2-1; possible D gene TRBD1, 5 bases. The length of the CDR3 is 13 residues. V was shortened by 3 bases and J by 5 bases, with 8 bases between the two germline ends. CDR1 and CDR2 (germline): SGHTA, FQGTGA. This chain's CDR3 is CASSLDINNEQFF. CDR3 in DNA: TGTGCCAGCAGCTTGGACATAAACAATGAGCAGTTCTTC.

The sample holds one count of this clone. CDR3 nucleotides: TGTGCCAGCAGCCAAGATCCGAAGAGGACCGGGACTAGGGTCCGGGAGACCCAGTACTTC. Encoded protein: CASSQDPKRTGTRVRETQYF. The chain joins TRBV4-2 to TRBJ2-5, with TRBD2 matching 8 bases. CDR3 size: 20 residues. Germline V CDR1 and CDR2: LGHNA, YNFKEQ. The J segment lost 5 bases and the V segment lost 0 bases, leaving 20 bases of the junction unmatched.

The rearrangement joins TRBV30 to TRBJ1-2; a possible D gene is TRBD1 (5 bases). The V end was cut by 0 bases, the J end by 4 bases, with 12 bases between. The CDR3 length is 14 residues. Germline CDR1 reads GTSNPN; CDR2 reads SVGIG (reference sequence). CDR3 sequence reads: CAWSVGGTGYGYTF. CDR3 DNA: TGTGCCTGGAGTGTTGGAGGGACGGGCTATGGCTACACCTTC.

The chain carries TRBV4-1 and TRBJ2-5, with TRBD1 identical over 7 bases. V lost 5 bases to trimming and J lost 3 bases; unmatched junction nucleotides: 6. Germline values: CDR1 MGHRA, CDR2 YSYEKL. This CDR3 has 14 residues. For the CDR3, the DNA is TGCGCCAGCAGCACCTGGGACAGAGAAGAGACCCAGTACTTC. It translates to CASSTWDREETQYF.

This clone was counted a few times. V gene TRBV6-5 combines with J gene TRBJ2-2, with 8 bases fitting TRBD1. V gave up 7 bases and J gave up 10 bases; unmatched junction bases: 11. From germline, CDR1 is MNHEY and CDR2 SVGAGI. The CDR3 has 14 residues. In DNA form, the CDR3 reads TGTGCCAGCAAAGGACAGGGCGGAGAGAAGGAGCTGTTTTTT. Amino acid sequence: CASKGQGGEKELFF.

The V call is TRBV9, the J call TRBJ2-2; 8 positions match TRBD2. CDR3 size: 16 residues. In germline, CDR1 is SGDLS, CDR2 YYNGEE. Trimming at V came to 1 base and at J to 2 bases, leaving 4 bases not matched to a gene. CDR3 loop: CASSVQRGGNTGELFF. The CDR3 nucleotides read TGTGCCAGCAGCGTACAACGGGGGGGTAACACCGGGGAGCTGTTTTTT.